Listed here are 3 T cell receptor beta chains from one sample, sequenced in a study of STAT3 mutations in large granular lymphocyte leukemia. Their target antigens are unknown. General study points: Every T-LGLL patient had at least one immunodominant TCRbeta clonotype.

Data came from immunoSEQ multiplex PCR; TCRdb stores just in-frame clones and leaves some out. The sample carries roughly 1,600 clones, about 66% recorded once. Sequenced material: peripheral blood mononuclear cells. The receptors here all came from a man between 60 and 70 years old with T-cell large granular lymphocyte leukemia. Some clones in this sample may be carry-over from other donors' samples.

Only a few counts were recorded for this clone. This rearrangement joins TRBV7-9 to TRBJ1-1; D is unresolved. Looked up from germline, CDR1 is SEHNR and CDR2 is FQNEAQ (reference sequence). This CDR3 contains 13 residues. V lost 5 bases to trimming and J lost 6 bases, with 13 bases between them. The CDR3 reads CASSADPWSEAFF. DNA for the CDR3: TGTGCCAGCAGCGCAGACCCTTGGTCTGAAGCTTTCTTT. Drawing the rest from reference TRBV7-9 and TRBJ1-1, the complete variable domain is DTGVSQNPRHKITKRGQNVTFRCDPISEHNRLYWYRQTLGQGPEFLTYFQNEAQLEKSRLLSDRFSAERPKGSFSTLEIQRTEQGDSAMYLCASSADPWSEAFFGQGTRLTVV.

V and J are TRBV7-9 and TRBJ2-7, with D possibly being TRBD1 (6 bases). The CDR3 runs 12 residues. Trimming took off 6 bases at V and 1 base at J, with 7 bases between the two ends. CDR1 is SEHNR and CDR2 is FQNEAQ in the germline V gene (reference sequence). The CDR3 is CASRGQSYEQYF. CDR3 coding DNA: TGTGCCAGCAGAGGACAGTCCTACGAGCAGTACTTC.

The chain couples TRBV18 to TRBJ1-1; the D is unclear. The CDR3 is 14 residues long. From germline, CDR1 is KGHSH and CDR2 LQKENI. The ends were cut back, 0 bases at V and 7 bases at J, with 12 bases in the middle. The CDR3: CASSPPVGFYEAFF. CDR3 DNA: TGTGCCAGCTCACCACCGGTGGGGTTTTATGAAGCTTTCTTT.